This T cell receptor beta chain was retrieved from a study of identical twins. All donors were healthy, and all were Caucasian. For this clonotype: The antigen is unknown.

CDR3 length equals 15 residues. V was clipped by 6 bases and J by 0 bases, with 12 bases between them. TCRdb reprocessed the 5' RACE reads with MiXCR, giving one entry per CDR3 protein. Among 750,000 to 950,000 distinct CDR3 sequences listed, more than 9% were seen once. Findings of the study overall: Insertions were fewer in abundant cord blood beta clonotypes, whereas memory repertoires showed none of this pattern. Sequences that were out-of-frame, alpha and twin-shared displayed an excess of low generation probability.

These records were also assigned to another study, of yellow fever vaccine responses in identical twins.

The sequenced sample was PBMCs. This chain uses TRBV12-3 or TRBV12-4 with TRBJ2-1, with D perhaps matching TRBD1 or TRBD2 (5 bases each). The clonotype comes from a woman aged 18-30 years in good health. The CDR3 bases are TGTGCCAGCAGCCCCTTCGGGACCTCCTACAATGAGCAGTTCTTC. This gives the protein CASSPFGTSYNEQFF.